A single sample gave rise to the 21 T cell receptor beta chains below, sequenced in a study of cytomegalovirus exposure and HLA in healthy donors (dated by TCRdb to about 2017). The method behind the library was the immunoSEQ multiplex PCR assay. A mixture of 60 forward primers for TCR Vbeta segments and 13 reverse primers for TCR Jbeta segments was used in the multiplex PCR. TCRdb's version of the immuneACCESS table is confined to in-frame rearrangements and falls short of the full clone set. An unresolved V gene accounts for under half of the shortfall where checked; the remainder is of unknown origin. This sample gives 200,000 or so clones in total; around 86% of them show up just once. 6.5% of the sample rests with the top ten. The sample comprised PBMCs. Receptor source: a woman in her fifties or sixties in good health and CMV-seropositive.

The chain couples TRBV29-1 to TRBJ2-3; no clear D gene. V was clipped by 2 bases and J by 2 bases, with 14 bases between them. The CDR3 totals 15 residues. CDR1 SQVTM and CDR2 ANQGSEA come from the germline V gene. The CDR3 sequence is CSVELLAQYTDTQYF. The CDR3, as DNA: TGCAGCGTTGAACTTCTCGCACAGTACACAGATACGCAGTATTTT.

CDR3 region: CASSTSGQGLSYEQYF. The CDR3 DNA is TGTGCCAGCAGCACCTCGGGACAGGGTCTATCCTACGAGCAGTACTTC. This chain uses TRBV7-7 with TRBJ2-7; 9 bases map to TRBD1. The V gene end was trimmed by 5 bases and the J gene end by 1 base; junction bases not matched to a gene: 9. This CDR3 spans 16 amino acids. CDR1 is SSHAT, CDR2 FNYEAQ, per germline (reference sequence).

V is TRBV27 and J is TRBJ1-2; 9 bases agree with TRBD1. Losses at the gene ends were 6 bases for V and 3 bases for J; bases not matched to a gene: 5. The CDR3 length is 14 residues. Germline V gene lookup returns CDR1 MNHEY and CDR2 SMNVEV (reference sequence). CDR3: CASRGTGTHYGYTF. In DNA form, the CDR3 reads TGTGCCAGCAGGGGGACAGGGACCCACTATGGCTACACCTTC.

The chain joins TRBV6-5 to TRBJ2-7; D may be TRBD1 (6 bases). This CDR3 contains 14 residues. Germline CDR1 is MNHEY and CDR2 is SVGAGI. V was trimmed by 7 bases and J by 6 bases, leaving 19 bases between them. Here the CDR3 DNA reads TGTGCCAGCACTTCGGACAGATCCTCGGGCGAGCAGTACTTC. Amino acids: CASTSDRSSGEQYF.

The V call is TRBV30, the J call TRBJ2-5; maybe TRBD2 (5 bases). The CDR3 contains 10 residues. Looked up from germline, CDR1 is GTSNPN and CDR2 is SVGIG (reference sequence). In DNA, the CDR3 is TGTGCTTCGGGGTGGGAGACCCAGTACTTC. It yields the protein CASGWETQYF.

The V gene is TRBV6-1, the J gene TRBJ2-1; 7 bases map to TRBD2. Looked up from germline, CDR1 is MNHNS and CDR2 is SASEGT. The CDR3 contains 14 residues. Trimming removed 4 bases from V and 10 bases from J; junction bases left unmatched: 10. The CDR3 DNA sequence: TGTGCCAGCAGTGGGTGGCGGGAGCCCGGGGAGCAGTTCTTC. This translates into CASSGWREPGEQFF.

V gene TRBV30 combines with J gene TRBJ1-5; D is perhaps TRBD1 (5 bases). The CDR3 is 14 residues long. CDR1 is GTSNPN, CDR2 SVGIG, per germline (reference sequence). Between the trimmed V and J ends, which lost 2 bases and 4 bases, there was a span of 12 bases. The CDR3 here is CAWSTQGGNQPQHF. CDR3 nucleotides: TGTGCCTGGAGTACGCAGGGAGGGAATCAGCCCCAGCATTTT.

This clone was recorded only once. The gene calls are TRBV25-1 and TRBJ2-7; D is possibly TRBD2 (5 bases). V dropped 6 bases and J dropped 4 bases, with 16 bases sitting between them. The germline CDR1 and CDR2 sequences are MGHDK and SYGVNS. The CDR3 sequence is 14 residues long. The CDR3 protein is CASSLTRPPYEQYF. As DNA, the CDR3 is TGTGCCAGCAGCCTCACTAGGCCTCCATACGAGCAGTACTTC.

V and J are TRBV21-1 and TRBJ2-1; the table calls TRBD2, which could not be checked here. TRBV21-1 is reported as a pseudogene. CDR3 length: 22 residues. This CDR3 reads CASSKAVREKREVLLSYNEQFF. The CDR3 DNA is TGTGCCAGCAGCAAAGCTGTCCGGGAGAAGCGGGAGGTTTTACTCTCCTACAATGAGCAGTTCTTC.

As concerns this clone: Other DNA sequences from this sample encode an identical CDR3 as well. The genes are TRBV6-5 and TRBJ1-2; 9 bases agree with TRBD1. The CDR3 is 13 residues long. After removal of 5 bases from V and 8 bases from J, the junction contained 6 bases not matched to a gene. Germline CDR1 and CDR2: MNHEY and SVGAGI. The CDR3 protein is CASSRGQGNGYTF. For the CDR3, the DNA is TGTGCCAGCAGTCGGGGACAGGGCAACGGCTACACCTTC.

This chain links TRBV27 with TRBJ2-2; the D gene is possibly TRBD1 (5 bases). Trimming left V 8 bases short and J 3 bases short, with 13 bases between. Germline CDR1 is MNHEY and CDR2 is SMNVEV (reference sequence). The CDR3 consists of 14 residues. The CDR3 spells CASGPDTYTGELFF. The CDR3 coding sequence is TGTGCCAGCGGCCCGGACACATACACCGGGGAGCTGTTTTTT.

DNA for the CDR3: TGTGCCAGCAGATCAGAGGCCGCCGGGGAGCTGTTTTTT. It specifies CASRSEAAGELFF. The rearrangement joins TRBV9 to TRBJ2-2; D not resolved. Between the trimmed V and J ends, which lost 5 bases and 6 bases, there was a span of 11 bases. Germline CDR1 and CDR2: SGDLS and YYNGEE. The CDR3 has 13 amino acids.

This sequence joins TRBV10-3 and TRBJ2-7; the D gene is possibly TRBD2 (6 bases). Germline V CDR1 and CDR2: ENHRY, SYGVKD. V was shortened by 7 bases and J by 6 bases, with 10 bases between the two germline ends. This CDR3 spans 11 amino acids. The CDR3 sequence is CAIMGGGEQYF. The CDR3, as DNA: TGTGCCATCATGGGGGGTGGCGAGCAGTACTTC.

This clone was seen just once. V usage is TRBV6-1 and J usage is TRBJ1-5, with TRBD1 matching over 8 bases. J gave up 7 bases and V 5 bases, and 7 bases lay outside the gene matches. This CDR3 has 14 amino acids. Germline CDR1 reads MNHNS; CDR2 reads SASEGT. The CDR3 region is CASSPGQGGQPQHF. DNA of the CDR3: TGTGCCAGCAGTCCCGGACAGGGCGGCCAGCCCCAGCATTTT.

The chain carries TRBV5-6 and TRBJ1-4; 9 bases match TRBD1. The germline gives CDR1 SGHDT, CDR2 YYEEEE. With 5 bases clipped from V and 7 bases from J, the junction kept 6 bases outside the gene matches. CDR3 length equals 14 residues. CDR3 nucleotides: TGTGCCAGCAGTCAGACAGGGGGAGGTGAAAAACTGTTTTTT. It is translated as CASSQTGGGEKLFF. Supplemented by reference TRBV5-6 and TRBJ1-4, the full variable domain reads DAGVTQSPTHLIKTRGQQVTLRCSPKSGHDTVSWYQQALGQGPQFIFQYYEEEERQRGNFPDRFSGHQFPNYSSELNVNALLLGDSALYLCASSQTGGGEKLFFGSGTQLSVL.

V gene TRBV5-1 combines with J gene TRBJ2-5, with 9 positions matching TRBD1. From germline, CDR1 is SGHRS and CDR2 YFSETQ. This CDR3 is built from 15 residues. V shed 4 bases, J shed 5 bases, and the junction held 9 bases outside the gene matches. CDR3 sequence: CASSASTGGRETQYF. CDR3 DNA: TGCGCCAGCAGCGCTTCAACAGGGGGCCGGGAGACCCAGTACTTC.

This clone showed up just once. The chain links TRBV2 to TRBJ2-3; D is undetermined. This CDR3 is built from 16 residues. Germline loops: CDR1 SNHLY, CDR2 FYNNEI. V lost 0 bases, J lost 4 bases, and 14 bases lay in between. The CDR3 here is CASSEARPGNADTQYF. DNA for the CDR3: TGTGCCAGCAGTGAAGCACGCCCGGGTAACGCAGATACGCAGTATTTT.

In this sample, this clone turned up a few times. The chain is built from TRBV28 and TRBJ2-3, with unresolved D. This CDR3 has 15 amino acids. V was clipped by 4 bases and J by 6 bases, with 17 bases between them. Germline V gene data show CDR1 as MDHEN and CDR2 as SYDVKM. As DNA, the CDR3 is TGTGCCAGCAGTTCGGTAAGCGCCTCCGGGGATACGCAGTATTTT. The encoded protein is CASSSVSASGDTQYF.

This clone was seen once. This chain connects TRBV9 to TRBJ1-2, with 9 bases lining up with TRBD1. This CDR3 has 16 residues. V was pared by 0 bases and J by 3 bases, with 6 bases of the junction left unmatched. CDR1 is SGDLS and CDR2 is YYNGEE in the germline V gene. The CDR3 region is CASSVGVTGGDYGYTF. The CDR3 coding sequence is TGTGCCAGCAGCGTAGGGGTGACAGGGGGGGACTATGGCTACACCTTC. Full variable domain (missing parts from reference TRBV9 and TRBJ1-2): DSGVTQTPKHLITATGQRVTLRCSPRSGDLSVYWYQQSLDQGLQFLIQYYNGEERAKGNILERFSAQQFPDLHSELNLSSLELGDSALYFCASSVGVTGGDYGYTFGSGTRLTVV.

The chain recombines TRBV7-2 with TRBJ1-1; D is possibly TRBD1 (5 bases). The CDR3 extends over 15 amino acids. V shed 1 base and J shed 8 bases, with 17 bases lying between them. CDR1 SGHTA and CDR2 FQGNSA come from the germline V gene. CDR3 in amino acids: CASSLGIYQGSEAFF. The DNA for the CDR3 is TGTGCCAGCAGCTTAGGAATATATCAGGGATCGGAAGCTTTCTTT.

This chain uses TRBV28 with TRBJ2-3; 8 bases align to TRBD1. This CDR3 comprises 17 residues. J was trimmed by 0 bases and V by 4 bases; bases with no gene match: 9. Germline V lookup: CDR1 MDHEN, CDR2 SYDVKM. CDR3 residues: CASSSPGQVSSTDTQYF. The DNA of the CDR3 is TGTGCCAGCAGTTCCCCGGGACAGGTTTCTAGCACAGATACGCAGTATTTT.